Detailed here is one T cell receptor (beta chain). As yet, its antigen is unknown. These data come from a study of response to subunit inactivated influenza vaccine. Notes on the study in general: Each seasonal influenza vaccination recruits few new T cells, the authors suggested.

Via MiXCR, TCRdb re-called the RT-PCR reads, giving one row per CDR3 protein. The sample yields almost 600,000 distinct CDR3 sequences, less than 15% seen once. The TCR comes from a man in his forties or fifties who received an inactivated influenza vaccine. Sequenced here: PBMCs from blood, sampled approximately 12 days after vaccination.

The chain's CDR3 is CASSYESETQYF. In nucleotides, the CDR3 is TGTGCCAGCAGTTACGAAAGTGAGACCCAGTACTTC. V is TRBV6-6 and J is TRBJ2-5; D gene ambiguous. Germline V gene lookup returns CDR1 MNHNY and CDR2 SVGAGI (reference sequence). Trimming shortened V by 2 bases and J by 5 bases, and 6 bases separated the two germline ends. This CDR3 region has 12 residues.